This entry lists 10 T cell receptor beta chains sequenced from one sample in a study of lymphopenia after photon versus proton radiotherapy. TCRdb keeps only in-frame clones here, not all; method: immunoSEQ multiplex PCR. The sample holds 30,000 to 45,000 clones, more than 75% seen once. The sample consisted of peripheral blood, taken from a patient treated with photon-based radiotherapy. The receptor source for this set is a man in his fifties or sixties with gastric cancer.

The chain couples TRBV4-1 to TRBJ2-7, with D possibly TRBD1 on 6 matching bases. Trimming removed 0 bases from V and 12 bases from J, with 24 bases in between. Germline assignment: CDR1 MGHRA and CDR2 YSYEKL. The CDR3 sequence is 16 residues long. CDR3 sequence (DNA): TGCGCCAGCAGCCAAGATCTTCAGGGGTACCAGGGGAGAAGGTACTTC. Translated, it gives CASSQDLQGYQGRRYF.

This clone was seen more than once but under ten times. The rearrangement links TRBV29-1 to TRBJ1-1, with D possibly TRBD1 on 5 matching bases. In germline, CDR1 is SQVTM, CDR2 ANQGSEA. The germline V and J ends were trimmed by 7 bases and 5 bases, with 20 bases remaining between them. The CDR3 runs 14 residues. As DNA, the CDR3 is TGCAGCGGCACAAGGACTCTCCGGGGGACTGAAGCTTTCTTT. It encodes CSGTRTLRGTEAFF.

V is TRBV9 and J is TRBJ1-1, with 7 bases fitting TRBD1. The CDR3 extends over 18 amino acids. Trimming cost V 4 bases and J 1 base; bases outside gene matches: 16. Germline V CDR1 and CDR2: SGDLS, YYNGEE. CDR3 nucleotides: TGTGCCAGCAGCCCCTCGAGACAGGGCCCTTATTCGAACACTGAAGCTTTCTTT. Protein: CASSPSRQGPYSNTEAFF.

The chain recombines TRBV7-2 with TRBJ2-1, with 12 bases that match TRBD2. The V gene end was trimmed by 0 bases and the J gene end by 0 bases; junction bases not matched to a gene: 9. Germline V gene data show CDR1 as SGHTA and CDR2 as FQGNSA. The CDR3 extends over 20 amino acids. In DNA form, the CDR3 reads TGTGCCAGCAGCTTAGCAGGACTAGCGGGACTTTCGAGCTCCTACAATGAGCAGTTCTTC. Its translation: CASSLAGLAGLSSSYNEQFF.

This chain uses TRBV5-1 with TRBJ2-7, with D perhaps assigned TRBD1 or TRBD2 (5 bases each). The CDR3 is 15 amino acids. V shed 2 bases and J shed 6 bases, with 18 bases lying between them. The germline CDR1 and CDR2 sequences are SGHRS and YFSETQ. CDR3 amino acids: CASSFGAVIGSEQYF. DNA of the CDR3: TGCGCCAGCAGCTTCGGGGCAGTAATTGGTAGCGAGCAGTACTTC.

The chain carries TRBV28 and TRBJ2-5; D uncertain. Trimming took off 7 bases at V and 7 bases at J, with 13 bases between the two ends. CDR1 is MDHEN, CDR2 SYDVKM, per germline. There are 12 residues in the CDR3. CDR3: CASNPGPGTQYF. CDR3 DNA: TGTGCCAGCAATCCCGGTCCGGGGACCCAGTACTTC.

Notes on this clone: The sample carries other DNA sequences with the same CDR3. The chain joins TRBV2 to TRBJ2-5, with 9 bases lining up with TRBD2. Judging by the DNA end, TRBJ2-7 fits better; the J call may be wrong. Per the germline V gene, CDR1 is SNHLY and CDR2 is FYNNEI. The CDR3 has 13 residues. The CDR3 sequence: CASRLAGAYEQYF. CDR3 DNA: TGTGCCAGCCGCTTAGCGGGAGCCTACGAGCAGTACTTC.

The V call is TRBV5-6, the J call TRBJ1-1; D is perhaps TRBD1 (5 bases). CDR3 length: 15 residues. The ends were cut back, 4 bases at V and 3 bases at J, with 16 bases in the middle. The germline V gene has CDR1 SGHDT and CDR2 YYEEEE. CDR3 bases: TGTGCCAGCAGCCCCCGGGGCCCCAGGGACACTGAAGCTTTCTTT. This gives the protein CASSPRGPRDTEAFF.

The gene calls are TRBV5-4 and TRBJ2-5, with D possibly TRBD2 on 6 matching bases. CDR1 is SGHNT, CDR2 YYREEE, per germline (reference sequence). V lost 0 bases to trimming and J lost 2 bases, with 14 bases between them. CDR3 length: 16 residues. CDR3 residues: CASSLGSGGAQETQYF. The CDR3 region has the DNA TGTGCCAGCAGCTTGGGTAGCGGAGGGGCTCAAGAGACCCAGTACTTC.

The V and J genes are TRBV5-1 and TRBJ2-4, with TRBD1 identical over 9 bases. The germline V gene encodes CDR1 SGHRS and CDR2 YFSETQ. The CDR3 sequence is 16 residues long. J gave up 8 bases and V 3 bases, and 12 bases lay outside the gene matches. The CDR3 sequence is CASSSQDRGGGDIQYF. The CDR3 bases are TGCGCCAGCAGCTCCCAGGACAGGGGAGGGGGTGACATTCAGTACTTC.